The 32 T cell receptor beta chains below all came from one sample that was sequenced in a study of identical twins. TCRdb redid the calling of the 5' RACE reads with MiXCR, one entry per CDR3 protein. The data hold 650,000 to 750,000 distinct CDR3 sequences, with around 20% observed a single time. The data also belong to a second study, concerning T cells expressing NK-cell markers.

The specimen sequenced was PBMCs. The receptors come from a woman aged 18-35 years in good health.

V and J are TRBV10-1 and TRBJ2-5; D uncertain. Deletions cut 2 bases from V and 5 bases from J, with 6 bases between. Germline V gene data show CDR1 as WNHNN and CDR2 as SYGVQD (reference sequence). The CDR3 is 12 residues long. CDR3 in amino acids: CASSENIETQYF. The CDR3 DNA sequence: TGCGCCAGCAGTGAGAACATCGAGACCCAGTACTTC.

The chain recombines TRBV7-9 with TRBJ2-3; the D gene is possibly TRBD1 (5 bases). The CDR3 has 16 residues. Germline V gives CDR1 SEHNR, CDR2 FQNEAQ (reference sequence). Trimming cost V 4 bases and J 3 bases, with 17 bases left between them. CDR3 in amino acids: CASSSLGRDLTDTQYF. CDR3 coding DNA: TGTGCCAGCAGCTCTCTAGGCAGGGATTTAACAGATACGCAGTATTTT. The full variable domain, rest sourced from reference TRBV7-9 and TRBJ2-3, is DTGVSQNPRHKITKRGQNVTFRCDPISEHNRLYWYRQTLGQGPEFLTYFQNEAQLEKSRLLSDRFSAERPKGSFSTLEIQRTEQGDSAMYLCASSSLGRDLTDTQYFGPGTRLTVL.

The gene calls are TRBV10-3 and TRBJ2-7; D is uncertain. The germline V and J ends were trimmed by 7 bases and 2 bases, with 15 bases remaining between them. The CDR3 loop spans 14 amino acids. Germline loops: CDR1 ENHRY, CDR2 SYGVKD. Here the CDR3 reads CAIMSPEATYEQYF. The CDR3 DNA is TGTGCCATCATGTCGCCCGAGGCTACCTACGAGCAGTACTTC.

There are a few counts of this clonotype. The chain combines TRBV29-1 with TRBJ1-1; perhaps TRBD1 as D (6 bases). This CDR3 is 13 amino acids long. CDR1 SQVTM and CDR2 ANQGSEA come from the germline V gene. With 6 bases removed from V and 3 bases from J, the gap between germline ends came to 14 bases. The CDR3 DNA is TGCAGCGTAACAGGGCCCCAGGACACTGAAGCTTTCTTT. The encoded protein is CSVTGPQDTEAFF.

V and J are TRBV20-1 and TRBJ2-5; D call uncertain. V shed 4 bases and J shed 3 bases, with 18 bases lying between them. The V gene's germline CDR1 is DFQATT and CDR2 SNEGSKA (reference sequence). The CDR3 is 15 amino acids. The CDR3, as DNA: TGCAGTGCTACTTGGGGTTTTGGGAAGGAAGAGACCCAGTACTTC. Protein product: CSATWGFGKEETQYF.

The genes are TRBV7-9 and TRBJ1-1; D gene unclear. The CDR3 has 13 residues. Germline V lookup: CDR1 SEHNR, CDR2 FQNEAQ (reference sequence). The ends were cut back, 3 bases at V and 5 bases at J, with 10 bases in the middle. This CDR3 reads CASSFVADTEAFF. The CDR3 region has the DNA TGTGCCAGCAGCTTTGTGGCGGATACTGAAGCTTTCTTT.

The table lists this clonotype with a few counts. The CDR3 DNA reads as TGCAGCGTTGAGAAGGTGATAAACACTGAAGCTTTCTTT. Translating gives CSVEKVINTEAFF. The chain joins TRBV29-1 to TRBJ1-1; D not resolved. The CDR3 extends over 13 amino acids. The V gene lost 3 bases and the J gene lost 2 bases, with 10 bases spanning the gap. Germline loops: CDR1 SQVTM, CDR2 ANQGSEA. Full variable domain (remainder filled in from reference TRBV29-1 and TRBJ1-1): SAVISQKPSRDICQRGTSLTIQCQVDSQVTMMFWYRQQPGQSLTLIATANQGSEATYESGFVIDKFPISRPNLTFSTLTVSNMSPEDSSIYLCSVEKVINTEAFFGQGTRLTVV.

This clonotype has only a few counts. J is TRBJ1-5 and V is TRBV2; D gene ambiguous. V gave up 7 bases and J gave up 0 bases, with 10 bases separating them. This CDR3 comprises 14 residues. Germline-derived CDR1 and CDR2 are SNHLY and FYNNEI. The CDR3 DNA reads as TGTGCCAGCACCGATAGGAGTAGCAATCAGCCCCAGCATTTT. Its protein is CASTDRSSNQPQHF.

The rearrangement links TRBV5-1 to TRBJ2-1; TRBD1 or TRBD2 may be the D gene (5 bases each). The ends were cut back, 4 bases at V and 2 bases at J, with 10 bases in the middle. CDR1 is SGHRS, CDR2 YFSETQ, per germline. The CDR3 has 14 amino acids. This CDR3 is CASSHGAAYNEQFF. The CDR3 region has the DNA TGCGCCAGCAGCCACGGGGCGGCCTACAATGAGCAGTTCTTC.

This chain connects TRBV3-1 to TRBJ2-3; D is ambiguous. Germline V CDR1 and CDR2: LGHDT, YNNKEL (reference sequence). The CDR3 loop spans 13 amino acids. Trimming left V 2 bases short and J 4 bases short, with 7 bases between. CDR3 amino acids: CASSQSPPDTQYF. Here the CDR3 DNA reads TGTGCCAGCAGCCAAAGTCCCCCAGATACGCAGTATTTT.

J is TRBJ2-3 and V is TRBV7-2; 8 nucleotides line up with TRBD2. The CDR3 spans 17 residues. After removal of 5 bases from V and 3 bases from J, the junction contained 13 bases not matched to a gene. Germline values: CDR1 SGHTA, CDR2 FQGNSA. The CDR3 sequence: CASSPAVLGGRTDTQYF. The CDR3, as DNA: TGTGCCAGCAGCCCCGCCGTTCTTGGCGGGAGGACAGATACGCAGTATTTT.

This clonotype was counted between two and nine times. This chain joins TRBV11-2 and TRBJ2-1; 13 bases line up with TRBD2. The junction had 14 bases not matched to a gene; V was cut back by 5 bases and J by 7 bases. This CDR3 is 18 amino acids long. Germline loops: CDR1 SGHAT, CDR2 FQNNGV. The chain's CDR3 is CASSARLAGGSWVNEQFF. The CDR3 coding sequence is TGTGCCAGCAGCGCCCGACTAGCGGGAGGCTCTTGGGTAAATGAGCAGTTCTTC.

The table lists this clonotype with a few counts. The CDR3 sequence is CASSQVSSSGEFTDTQYF. CDR3 nucleotide sequence: TGTGCCAGCAGCCAAGTCTCCAGTAGCGGGGAATTCACAGATACGCAGTATTTT. The V gene is TRBV3-1, the J gene TRBJ2-3; 8 bases are a match to TRBD2. The CDR3 covers 18 residues. V gave up 1 base and J gave up 2 bases; unmatched junction bases: 11. Germline CDR1 LGHDT, CDR2 YNNKEL (reference sequence).

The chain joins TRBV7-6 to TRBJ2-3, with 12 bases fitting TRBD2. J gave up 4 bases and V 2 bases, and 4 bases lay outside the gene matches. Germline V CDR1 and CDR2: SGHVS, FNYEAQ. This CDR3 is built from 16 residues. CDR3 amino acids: CASSLLAGGPPDTQYF. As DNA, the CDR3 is TGTGCCAGCAGCTTACTAGCGGGGGGGCCGCCAGATACGCAGTATTTT.

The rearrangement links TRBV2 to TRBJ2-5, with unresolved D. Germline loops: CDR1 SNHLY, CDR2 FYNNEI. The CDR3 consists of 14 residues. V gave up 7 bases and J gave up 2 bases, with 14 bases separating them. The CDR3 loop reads CASNPGGYQETQYF. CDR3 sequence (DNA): TGTGCCAGCAACCCTGGTGGGTATCAAGAGACCCAGTACTTC.

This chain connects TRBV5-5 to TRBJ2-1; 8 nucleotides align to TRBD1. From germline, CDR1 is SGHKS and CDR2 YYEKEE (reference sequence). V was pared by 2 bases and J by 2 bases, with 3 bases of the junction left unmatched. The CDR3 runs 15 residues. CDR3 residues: CASSFQTGAYNEQFF. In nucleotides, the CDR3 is TGTGCCAGCAGCTTTCAGACAGGGGCCTACAATGAGCAGTTCTTC.

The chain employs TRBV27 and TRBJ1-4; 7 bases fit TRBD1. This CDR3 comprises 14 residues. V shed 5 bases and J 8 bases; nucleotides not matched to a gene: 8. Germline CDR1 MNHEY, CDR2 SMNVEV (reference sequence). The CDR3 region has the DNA TGTGCCAGCAGTAGACAGGGCGGGACGGAAAAACTGTTTTTT. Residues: CASSRQGGTEKLFF.

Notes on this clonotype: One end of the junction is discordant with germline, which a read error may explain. The CDR3 DNA follows: TGTGCCAGCAGTTACTCTAGCGGGAGTGGGCGGAATGAGCAGCTCTTC. It is translated as CASSYSSGSGRNEQLF. The chain is built from TRBV6-5 and TRBJ2-1; 9 bases match TRBD2. CDR1 and CDR2 from the germline V gene are MNHEY and SVGAGI. The CDR3 loop spans 16 amino acids.

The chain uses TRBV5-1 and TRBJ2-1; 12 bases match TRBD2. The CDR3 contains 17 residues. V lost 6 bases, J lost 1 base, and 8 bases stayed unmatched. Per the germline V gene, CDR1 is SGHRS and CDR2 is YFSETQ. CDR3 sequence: CASTFGTSGRSYNEQFF. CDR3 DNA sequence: TGCGCCAGCACTTTCGGGACTAGCGGGCGATCCTACAATGAGCAGTTCTTC.

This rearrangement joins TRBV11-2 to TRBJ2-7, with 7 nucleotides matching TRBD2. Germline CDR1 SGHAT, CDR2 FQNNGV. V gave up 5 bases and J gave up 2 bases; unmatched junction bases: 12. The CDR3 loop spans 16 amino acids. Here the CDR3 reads CASSPHPSGGTYEQYF. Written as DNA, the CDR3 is TGTGCCAGCAGCCCACACCCTAGCGGAGGAACCTACGAGCAGTACTTC.

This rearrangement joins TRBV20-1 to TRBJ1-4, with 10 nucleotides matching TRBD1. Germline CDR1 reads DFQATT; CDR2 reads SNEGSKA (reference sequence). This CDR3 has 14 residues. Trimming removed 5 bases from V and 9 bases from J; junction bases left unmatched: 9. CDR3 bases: TGCAGTGCTTCCCCGGGACAGGGGAAGCAAAAACTGTTTTTT. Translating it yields CSASPGQGKQKLFF.

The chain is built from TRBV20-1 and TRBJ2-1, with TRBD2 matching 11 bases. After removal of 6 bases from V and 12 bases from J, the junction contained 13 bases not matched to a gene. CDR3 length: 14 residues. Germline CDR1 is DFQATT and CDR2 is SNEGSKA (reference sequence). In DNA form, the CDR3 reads TGCAGTGCGAGAACACTAGCGGGAGTATTGGGGCAGTTCTTC. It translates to CSARTLAGVLGQFF.

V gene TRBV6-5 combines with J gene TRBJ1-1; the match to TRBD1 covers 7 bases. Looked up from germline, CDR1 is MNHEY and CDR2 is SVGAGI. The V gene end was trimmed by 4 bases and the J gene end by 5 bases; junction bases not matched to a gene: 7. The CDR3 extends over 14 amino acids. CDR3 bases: TGTGCCAGCAGTTCCACAGGGGTCAGAACTGAAGCTTTCTTT. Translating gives CASSSTGVRTEAFF.

The CDR3 DNA follows: TGTGCCAGCAGCCAAGCAAACTCTCTGAGGACAGATACGCAGTATTTT. Translating gives CASSQANSLRTDTQYF. The rearrangement uses TRBV3-1 and TRBJ2-3, with D unclear. The ends were cut back, 1 base at V and 3 bases at J, with 14 bases in the middle. Germline V gene data show CDR1 as LGHDT and CDR2 as YNNKEL (reference sequence). The CDR3 has 16 amino acids.

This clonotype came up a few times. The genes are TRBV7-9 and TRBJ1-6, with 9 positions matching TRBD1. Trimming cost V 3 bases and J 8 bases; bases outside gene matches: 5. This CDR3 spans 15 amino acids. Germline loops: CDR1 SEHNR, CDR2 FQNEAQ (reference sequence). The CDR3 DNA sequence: TGTGCCAGCAGCTTGATAAGGGACAGGGATTCACCCCTCCACTTT. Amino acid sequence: CASSLIRDRDSPLHF.

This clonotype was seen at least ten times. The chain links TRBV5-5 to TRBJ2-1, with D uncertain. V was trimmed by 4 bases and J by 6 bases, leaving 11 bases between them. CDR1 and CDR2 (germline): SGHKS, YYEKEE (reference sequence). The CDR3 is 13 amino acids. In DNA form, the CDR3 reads TGTGCCAGCAGCCCGTGGGAAACCAATGAGCAGTTCTTC. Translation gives CASSPWETNEQFF.

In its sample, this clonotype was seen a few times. This chain's CDR3 is CASSKVGSTEAFF. CDR3 in DNA: TGTGCCAGCAGCAAAGTGGGAAGCACTGAAGCTTTCTTT. The chain is built from TRBV7-3 and TRBJ1-1; no reliable D call. Germline V lookup: CDR1 SGHTA, CDR2 FQGTGA. The CDR3 is 13 amino acids. The V and J ends lost 5 bases and 4 bases respectively, with 11 bases between them.

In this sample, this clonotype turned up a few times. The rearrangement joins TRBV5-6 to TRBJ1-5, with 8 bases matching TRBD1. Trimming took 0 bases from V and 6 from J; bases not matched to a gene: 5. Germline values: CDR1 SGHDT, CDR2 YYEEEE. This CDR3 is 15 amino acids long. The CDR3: CASSLARGLGQPQHF. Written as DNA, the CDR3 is TGTGCCAGCAGCTTGGCCAGGGGGCTTGGTCAGCCCCAGCATTTT. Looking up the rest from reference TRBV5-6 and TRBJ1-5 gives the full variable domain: DAGVTQSPTHLIKTRGQQVTLRCSPKSGHDTVSWYQQALGQGPQFIFQYYEEEERQRGNFPDRFSGHQFPNYSSELNVNALLLGDSALYLCASSLARGLGQPQHFGDGTRLSIL.

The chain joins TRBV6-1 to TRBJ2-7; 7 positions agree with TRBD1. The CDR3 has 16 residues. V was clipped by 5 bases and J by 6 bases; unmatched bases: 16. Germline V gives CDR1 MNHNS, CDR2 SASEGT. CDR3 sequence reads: CASSRATRQGRSEQYF. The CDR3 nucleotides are TGTGCCAGCAGTCGGGCTACCCGACAGGGAAGGAGCGAGCAGTACTTC.

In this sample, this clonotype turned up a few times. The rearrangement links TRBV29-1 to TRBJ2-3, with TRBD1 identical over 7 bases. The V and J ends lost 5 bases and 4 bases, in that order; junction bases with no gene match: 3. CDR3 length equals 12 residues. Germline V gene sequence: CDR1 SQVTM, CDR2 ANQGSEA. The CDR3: CSVTGDPDTQYF. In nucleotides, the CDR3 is TGCAGCGTTACAGGGGATCCAGATACGCAGTATTTT.

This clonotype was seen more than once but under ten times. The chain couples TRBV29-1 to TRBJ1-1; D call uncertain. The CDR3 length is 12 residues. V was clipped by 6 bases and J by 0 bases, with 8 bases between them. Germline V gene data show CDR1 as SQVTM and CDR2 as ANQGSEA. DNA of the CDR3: TGCAGCGTCAGAGGGTTGAACACTGAAGCTTTCTTT. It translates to CSVRGLNTEAFF.

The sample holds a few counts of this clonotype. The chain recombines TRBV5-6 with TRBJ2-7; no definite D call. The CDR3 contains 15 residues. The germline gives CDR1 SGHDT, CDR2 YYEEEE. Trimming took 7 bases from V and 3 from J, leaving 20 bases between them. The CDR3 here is CASRQYRWSNYEQYF. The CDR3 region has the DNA TGTGCCAGCCGACAATACCGTTGGAGCAACTACGAGCAGTACTTC.